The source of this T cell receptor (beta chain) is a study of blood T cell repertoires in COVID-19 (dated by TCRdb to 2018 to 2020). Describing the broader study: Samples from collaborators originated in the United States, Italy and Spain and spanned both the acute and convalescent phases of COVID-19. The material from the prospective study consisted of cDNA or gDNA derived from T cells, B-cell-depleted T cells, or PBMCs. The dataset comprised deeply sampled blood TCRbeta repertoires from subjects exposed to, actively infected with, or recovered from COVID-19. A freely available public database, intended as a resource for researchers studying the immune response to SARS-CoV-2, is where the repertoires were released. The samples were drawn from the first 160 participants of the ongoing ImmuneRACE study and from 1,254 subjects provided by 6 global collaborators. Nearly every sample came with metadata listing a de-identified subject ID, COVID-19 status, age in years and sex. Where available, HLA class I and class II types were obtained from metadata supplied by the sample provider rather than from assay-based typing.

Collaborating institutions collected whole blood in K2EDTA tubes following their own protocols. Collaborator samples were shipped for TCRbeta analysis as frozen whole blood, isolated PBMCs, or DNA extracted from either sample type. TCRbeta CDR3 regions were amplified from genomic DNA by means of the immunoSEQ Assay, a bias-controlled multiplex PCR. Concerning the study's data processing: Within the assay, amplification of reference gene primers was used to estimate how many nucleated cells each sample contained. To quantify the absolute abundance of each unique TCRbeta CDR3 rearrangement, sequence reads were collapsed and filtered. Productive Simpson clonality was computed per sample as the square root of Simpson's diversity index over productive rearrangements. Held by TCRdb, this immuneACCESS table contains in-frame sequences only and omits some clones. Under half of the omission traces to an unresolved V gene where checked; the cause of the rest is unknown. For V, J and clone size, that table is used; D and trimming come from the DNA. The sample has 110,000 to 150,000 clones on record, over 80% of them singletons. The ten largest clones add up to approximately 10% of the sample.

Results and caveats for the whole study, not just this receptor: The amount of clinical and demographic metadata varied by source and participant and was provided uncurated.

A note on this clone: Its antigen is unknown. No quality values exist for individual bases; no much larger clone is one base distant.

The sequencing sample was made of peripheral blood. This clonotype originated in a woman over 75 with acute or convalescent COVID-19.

The DNA is TGTGCCAGTACCATCGGGGGGGGCCTCTATGGCTACACCTTC. This is translated as CASTIGGGLYGYTF. The chain is encoded by TRBV19 joined to TRBJ1-2; TRBD1 is a possible D gene, resting on 6 matching bases. CDR1 LNHDA and CDR2 SQIVND are derived from the germline V gene (reference sequence). The CDR3 contains 14 residues, cysteine and phenylalanine counted. Here the CDR3 DNA is all that survives: 42 bases in frame from base 1. The junction shows trimming of 7 bases on V and 4 bases on J, plus 16 bases between the germline ends. With the portions outside the CDR3 filled from the reference TRBV19 and TRBJ1-2 genes, the complete variable region becomes DGGITQSPKYLFRKEGQNVTLSCEQNLNHDAMYWYRQDPGQGLRLIYYSQIVNDFQKGDIAEGYSVSREKKESFPLTVTSAQKNPTAFYLCASTIGGGLYGYTFGSGTRLTVV.